These 31 T cell receptor beta chains originate from one sample sequenced in a study of T cell changes during pregnancy in multiple sclerosis (dated by TCRdb to the late 2010s). Library method: the immunoSEQ multiplex PCR assay. TCRdb carries this immuneACCESS record with in-frame sequences only. Its versions omit some clonotypes, under half of them owing to an unresolved V gene in the studies checked, with the rest unexplained. In all, the sample holds approximately 92,000 clones, and around 93% of those were seen once. The leading ten clones occupy about 0.98% of the sample. This specimen was peripheral blood, taken after pregnancy. These receptors originate from a female donor with multiple sclerosis, enrolled in a pregnancy study.

The J gene is TRBJ2-1, the V gene TRBV6-1; D is possibly TRBD1 (6 bases). V gave up 0 bases and J gave up 7 bases, with 19 bases separating them. This CDR3 comprises 17 residues. Germline V gene data show CDR1 as MNHNS and CDR2 as SASEGT. CDR3 sequence (DNA): TGTGCCAGCAGTGAAGCCATACTCAGAACAGGGCGGAATGAGCAGTTCTTC. Encoded protein: CASSEAILRTGRNEQFF.

Remarks on this clone: At one end, the junction sequence differs from germline, possibly due to a read error. V usage is TRBV5-8 and J usage is TRBJ2-1; D might be TRBD2 (5 bases). This CDR3 has 13 residues. Germline V gene data show CDR1 as SGHTS and CDR2 as YDEGEE. This chain's CDR3 is CASTLTGGNEQFF. As DNA, the CDR3 is TGTGCCAGCACCTTGACCGGCGGGAATGAGCAGTTCTTC.

This clone turned up a few times. The chain couples TRBV6-1 to TRBJ1-5; the D is unclear. Looked up from germline, CDR1 is MNHNS and CDR2 is SASEGT. Trimming stripped 6 bases from V and 3 bases from J, with 9 bases between. This CDR3 contains 13 residues. The chain's CDR3 is CASRLYPNQPQHF. Written as DNA, the CDR3 is TGTGCCAGCAGACTCTACCCCAATCAGCCCCAGCATTTT.

The chain uses TRBV19 and TRBJ2-3; 7 bases agree with TRBD1. This CDR3 comprises 16 residues. Germline CDR1 is LNHDA and CDR2 is SQIVND (reference sequence). The junction had 9 bases not matched to a gene; V was cut back by 4 bases and J by 2 bases. The CDR3 is CASSKQTGIPTDTQYF. CDR3 bases: TGTGCCAGTAGTAAACAGACAGGGATCCCCACAGATACGCAGTATTTT.

The chain recombines TRBV15 with TRBJ2-5; no clear D gene. The CDR3 consists of 14 residues. V was clipped by 0 bases and J by 1 base, with 6 bases between them. CDR1 is LNHNV and CDR2 is YYDKDF in the germline V gene (reference sequence). The CDR3, as DNA: TGTGCCACCAGCAGAGACAGATCCCAAGAGACCCAGTACTTC. The encoded protein is CATSRDRSQETQYF.

V and J are TRBV29-1 and TRBJ2-2; 10 bases line up with TRBD2. Germline V gene data show CDR1 as SQVTM and CDR2 as ANQGSEA. V was pared by 5 bases and J by 6 bases, with 6 bases of the junction left unmatched. CDR3 length: 14 residues. Written as DNA, the CDR3 is TGCAGCGTTCGGACTAGCGGTTCAGCCGGGGAGCTGTTTTTT. Encoded protein: CSVRTSGSAGELFF.

The rearrangement links TRBV4-1 to TRBJ2-6; tentative D call: TRBD2 (5 bases). The CDR3 sequence is 14 residues long. From germline, CDR1 is MGHRA and CDR2 YSYEKL. Deletions cut 0 bases from V and 9 bases from J, with 9 bases between. The CDR3 protein is CASSQDPGFNVLTF. The DNA of the CDR3 is TGCGCCAGCAGCCAAGATCCGGGATTCAACGTCCTGACTTTC.

This clone was counted a single time. V is TRBV6-6 and J is TRBJ1-1, with 7 bases that match TRBD1. The germline V gene encodes CDR1 MNHNY and CDR2 SVGAGI (reference sequence). Trimming cost V 6 bases and J 4 bases; bases outside gene matches: 5. CDR3 length: 13 residues. CDR3 residues: CASSSGGSTEAFF. The CDR3 DNA sequence: TGTGCCAGCAGCTCAGGGGGGAGCACTGAAGCTTTCTTT.

This clone appeared many times. The chain links TRBV27 to TRBJ2-7, with 8 bases lining up with TRBD2. The V and J ends lost 9 bases and 3 bases, in that order; junction bases with no gene match: 13. CDR3 length: 15 amino acids. The germline CDR1 and CDR2 sequences are MNHEY and SMNVEV (reference sequence). The CDR3 region is CASKDMAGGNYEQYF. CDR3 nucleotides: TGTGCCAGTAAGGATATGGCGGGAGGTAACTACGAGCAGTACTTC.

CDR3 loop: CASSSNNPADTQYF. In DNA, the CDR3 is TGCGCCAGCAGCTCAAACAACCCAGCAGATACGCAGTATTTT. The rearrangement joins TRBV5-1 to TRBJ2-3; D is uncertain. Trimming stripped 3 bases from V and 4 bases from J, with 12 bases between. Germline V CDR1 and CDR2: SGHRS, YFSETQ. There are 14 residues in the CDR3.

The chain combines TRBV7-9 with TRBJ1-5, with 7 bases aligning to TRBD1. The CDR3 length is 16 residues. Germline trimming cut 5 bases from V and 4 bases from J; bases unmatched to any gene: 11. Looked up from germline, CDR1 is SEHNR and CDR2 is FQNEAQ (reference sequence). The CDR3 DNA follows: TGTGCCAGCAGCACAGTCCCGGGACAGTTGAATCAGCCCCAGCATTTT. It specifies CASSTVPGQLNQPQHF. The full variable domain, its missing parts supplied by reference TRBV7-9 and TRBJ1-5, is DTGVSQNPRHKITKRGQNVTFRCDPISEHNRLYWYRQTLGQGPEFLTYFQNEAQLEKSRLLSDRFSAERPKGSFSTLEIQRTEQGDSAMYLCASSTVPGQLNQPQHFGDGTRLSIL.

In this sample, this clone turned up a few times. The chain couples TRBV10-3 to TRBJ2-7; D not certain. The CDR3 contains 11 residues. Trimming stripped 8 bases from V and 2 bases from J, with 7 bases between. Germline V gene data show CDR1 as ENHRY and CDR2 as SYGVKD. The CDR3 coding sequence is TGTGCCATCGCGTCCGCCTACGAGCAGTACTTC. Its protein product is CAIASAYEQYF.

The CDR3 DNA follows: TGTGCCAGCATGAGGCACCAAAGGGAGCGGGGGGAGACCCAGTACTTC. It translates to CASMRHQRERGETQYF. This chain joins TRBV5-6 and TRBJ2-5; 8 bases line up with TRBD2. Germline CDR1 is SGHDT and CDR2 is YYEEEE. The CDR3 runs to 16 residues. With V trimmed by 6 bases and J by 5 bases, 15 bases remained unmatched.

The chain employs TRBV7-2 and TRBJ2-7; the D is unclear. This CDR3 comprises 15 residues. Germline CDR1 reads SGHTA; CDR2 reads FQGNSA. Trimming removed 1 base from V and 4 bases from J, with 14 bases in between. CDR3 protein: CASSLVWPRVYEQYF. CDR3 DNA sequence: TGTGCCAGCAGCTTAGTATGGCCCCGGGTTTACGAGCAGTACTTC.

The chain combines TRBV30 with TRBJ1-2; a weak D match, TRBD1 (5 bases). The CDR3 contains 14 residues. Germline V lookup: CDR1 GTSNPN, CDR2 SVGIG (reference sequence). Trimming shortened V by 0 bases and J by 3 bases, and 11 bases separated the two germline ends. The CDR3 DNA sequence: TGTGCCTGGAGTGTGTTTGGCAGGGACTATGGCTACACCTTC. Its protein product is CAWSVFGRDYGYTF.

This clone was observed a single time. The chain carries TRBV9 and TRBJ2-7, with 10 bases fitting TRBD2. Looked up from germline, CDR1 is SGDLS and CDR2 is YYNGEE. The CDR3 has 14 residues. J gave up 5 bases and V 0 bases, and 2 bases lay outside the gene matches. This chain's CDR3 is CASSVELAGNEQYF. In nucleotides, the CDR3 is TGTGCCAGCAGCGTAGAACTAGCGGGAAACGAGCAGTACTTC.

The V call is TRBV29-1, the J call TRBJ2-1; tentative D call: TRBD2 (5 bases). The CDR3 covers 13 residues. V was trimmed by 4 bases and J by 6 bases, leaving 13 bases between them. CDR1 is SQVTM and CDR2 is ANQGSEA in the germline V gene. This CDR3 is CSVAVDSVNEQFF. The CDR3 DNA reads as TGCAGCGTTGCTGTGGACTCGGTCAATGAGCAGTTCTTC.

V and J are TRBV7-9 and TRBJ2-5; TRBD1 aligns across 11 bases. This CDR3 contains 15 residues. V dropped 5 bases and J dropped 5; count of bases not matched to a gene: 7. Per germline, CDR1 SEHNR and CDR2 FQNEAQ (reference sequence). CDR3 amino acids: CASSAGQGAGETQYF. The CDR3 bases are TGTGCCAGCAGCGCCGGACAGGGGGCCGGGGAGACCCAGTACTTC.

The V call is TRBV5-6, the J call TRBJ2-7, with a weak D call TRBD2 (6 bases). The CDR3 has 13 residues. Looked up from germline, CDR1 is SGHDT and CDR2 is YYEEEE. V lost 4 bases and J lost 0, with 8 bases in between. The CDR3 region has the DNA TGTGCCAGCAGCAAACTAGCCTCCTACGAGCAGTACTTC. Amino acid sequence: CASSKLASYEQYF.

The gene calls are TRBV4-1 and TRBJ1-5, with D maybe TRBD1 (6 bases). Germline-derived CDR1 and CDR2 are MGHRA and YSYEKL. The CDR3 spans 15 residues. V lost 0 bases and J 6 bases, leaving 12 bases between the germline ends. The CDR3 here is CASSQEGAGAQPQHF. The DNA for the CDR3 is TGCGCCAGCAGCCAAGAGGGGGCAGGGGCTCAGCCCCAGCATTTT.

The rearrangement uses TRBV6-5 and TRBJ1-2; 12 nucleotides match TRBD1. CDR3 length equals 14 residues. Germline-derived CDR1 and CDR2 are MNHEY and SVGAGI. After removal of 6 bases from V and 8 bases from J, the junction contained 7 bases not matched to a gene. CDR3 region: CASRRDRGPEGYTF. The CDR3 DNA reads TGTGCCAGCAGACGGGACAGGGGGCCAGAAGGCTACACCTTC.

CDR3 in amino acids: CASSFPSGGPNYGYTF. DNA of the CDR3: TGTGCCAGCAGTTTCCCCTCAGGGGGCCCCAACTATGGCTACACCTTC. V usage is TRBV6-6 and J usage is TRBJ1-2; 8 nucleotides match TRBD1. Losses at the gene ends were 4 bases for V and 2 bases for J; bases not matched to a gene: 9. This CDR3 is built from 16 residues. The germline CDR1 and CDR2 sequences are MNHNY and SVGAGI (reference sequence).

This clone came up once. This chain connects TRBV9 to TRBJ2-1, with TRBD2 matching over 13 bases. V lost 0 bases to trimming and J lost 10 bases; unmatched junction nucleotides: 10. The germline gives CDR1 SGDLS, CDR2 YYNGEE. The CDR3 sequence is 17 residues long. This CDR3 is CASSVGLTGLAGWEQFF. The CDR3 bases are TGTGCCAGCAGCGTAGGCCTGACGGGACTAGCGGGATGGGAGCAGTTCTTC.

The CDR3 here is CASSLDRDRVGNEQFF. The CDR3 DNA is TGCGCCAGCAGCTTGGATCGGGACAGGGTTGGCAATGAGCAGTTCTTC. The chain carries TRBV5-1 and TRBJ2-1; 9 bases line up with TRBD1. The CDR3 runs to 16 residues. V was pared by 0 bases and J by 6 bases, with 7 bases of the junction left unmatched. Germline V gene lookup returns CDR1 SGHRS and CDR2 YFSETQ.

The chain links TRBV29-1 to TRBJ2-2; 8 nucleotides align to TRBD1. The trim removed 6 bases at V and 2 bases at J, leaving 5 bases unmatched. Germline V gene sequence: CDR1 SQVTM, CDR2 ANQGSEA. The length of the CDR3 is 14 residues. Here the CDR3 reads CSVGQGTNTGELFF. CDR3 sequence (DNA): TGCAGCGTCGGACAGGGAACTAACACCGGGGAGCTGTTTTTT.

J is TRBJ2-1 and V is TRBV19; D possibly corresponds to TRBD1 (7 bases). The V and J ends lost 5 bases and 8 bases respectively, with 19 bases between them. CDR3 length: 15 residues. Germline CDR1 reads LNHDA; CDR2 reads SQIVND (reference sequence). The CDR3 spells CASSFDRVRRDEQFF. The CDR3 region has the DNA TGTGCCAGTAGTTTCGACAGGGTAAGGAGGGATGAGCAGTTCTTC.

The chain couples TRBV27 to TRBJ2-1, with 7 bases lining up with TRBD2. Germline V gene data show CDR1 as MNHEY and CDR2 as SMNVEV (reference sequence). The length of the CDR3 is 15 residues. V lost 0 bases to trimming and J lost 6 bases; unmatched junction nucleotides: 5. CDR3 nucleotides: TGTGCCAGCAGTTTATCGCCTAGCGGAGCCAATGAGCAGTTCTTC. Translation: CASSLSPSGANEQFF.

The V call is TRBV2, the J call TRBJ2-5; TRBD1 might be the D (6 bases). V lost 1 base to trimming and J lost 5 bases, with 17 bases between them. The CDR3 consists of 16 residues. Per the germline V gene, CDR1 is SNHLY and CDR2 is FYNNEI. Here the CDR3 reads CASSEGFQGIGETQYF. DNA for the CDR3: TGTGCCAGCAGTGAAGGATTTCAGGGGATCGGTGAGACCCAGTACTTC.

The V and J genes are TRBV2 and TRBJ2-7; 7 nucleotides line up with TRBD1. The CDR3 length is 13 residues. Germline V gives CDR1 SNHLY, CDR2 FYNNEI. After removal of 10 bases from V and 2 bases from J, the junction contained 8 bases not matched to a gene. CDR3 amino acids: CATTTGQTYEQYF. The CDR3 nucleotides are TGTGCCACAACAACGGGACAGACCTACGAGCAGTACTTC.

The rearrangement links TRBV9 to TRBJ2-7; 9 bases match TRBD1. Germline CDR1 SGDLS, CDR2 YYNGEE. V shed 3 bases, J shed 0 bases, and the junction held 7 bases outside the gene matches. The CDR3 is made up of 16 amino acids. The CDR3 region is CASSGNTGGPSYEQYF. CDR3 in DNA: TGTGCCAGCAGCGGGAATACAGGGGGCCCCTCCTACGAGCAGTACTTC.

The rearrangement uses TRBV28 and TRBJ1-5; no firm D call. The V end lost 3 bases, the J end lost 7 bases, and 7 bases lay between the germline ends. This CDR3 has 12 residues. Per germline, CDR1 MDHEN and CDR2 SYDVKM. The CDR3 reads CASSFRRQPQHF. As DNA, the CDR3 is TGTGCCAGCAGTTTCAGGAGGCAGCCCCAGCATTTT.